This TCR beta chain came from a study of T cell responses to AZD1222 COVID-19 vaccine. Across the whole study: Pooled in the analysis were second doses at about 4 or about 12 weeks. The study's findings and limits: Reports say nearly half of spike-specific TCRs go after unmutated variant regions. Donors in the cohort were predominantly white British and more often female, and clonal diversity was possibly underestimated.

V was pared by 5 bases and J by 4 bases, with 17 bases between. CDR1 is SGHAT, CDR2 FQNNGV, per germline. This CDR3 is 15 amino acids long. A note on this clone: The antigen is not known.

Using immunoSEQ multiplex PCR, the repertoire was profiled, and TCRdb retains in-frame clones only, with some absent. In the table there are about 67,000 clones, 84% of which are singletons. The TCR sequence derives from an adult in good health. The chain is built from TRBV11-2 and TRBJ1-2; D not certain. The specimen comprised peripheral blood, sampled on day 0 of AZD1222 vaccination. CDR3 sequence (DNA): TGTGCCAGCAGCAGTCCGGGATCCTTCCTCTATGGCTACACCTTC. Translated, it gives CASSSPGSFLYGYTF.